This T cell receptor (beta chain) originates from a study of T cell responses to AZD1222 COVID-19 vaccine. Study-level points and caveats: Seropositive at baseline were only a handful of AZD1222 recipients.

This clone was recorded once. Its antigen is as yet unknown. Germline assignment: CDR1 SGHNT and CDR2 YENEEA. The CDR3 runs to 13 residues. The germline V and J ends were trimmed by 0 bases and 3 bases, with 6 bases remaining between them. TCRdb's copy holds only in-frame clones and misses some; the assay was immunoSEQ multiplex PCR. Counted here are some 160,000 clones, more than 85% occurring once; the ten biggest clones make up 4.4%. This chain uses TRBV11-3 with TRBJ2-7; D is undetermined. This sample comprised peripheral blood, obtained on day 0 of AZD1222 vaccination. This clonotype originated in an adult in good health. Here the CDR3 reads CASSLDGNYEQYF. The CDR3, as DNA: TGTGCCAGCAGCTTAGATGGCAACTACGAGCAGTACTTC. Full variable domain (remainder filled in from reference TRBV11-3 and TRBJ2-7): EAGVVQSPRYKIIEKKQPVAFWCNPISGHNTLYWYLQNLGQGPELLIRYENEEAVDDSQLPKDRFSAERLKGVDSTLKIQPAELGDSAVYLCASSLDGNYEQYFGPGTRLTVT.